The T cell receptor beta chain described here comes from a study of memory CD4+ T cells and cytomegalovirus serostatus. Study overall: Of the healthy Belgian adults, 9 were CMV seropositive and 20 to 30 seronegative.

Clones were read by immunoSEQ multiplex PCR, and TCRdb kept only the in-frame ones, dropping some. The sample lists about 75,000 clones, around four fifths occurring once. Single viable CD3+CD4+CD8-CD45RO+ cells were sorted as the memory CD4+ T cells. Donors' CMV status reflects serum IgG against pp150, pp28, p38, p52. CD4+ T cells were isolated by positive magnetic selection. The germline V gene has CDR1 MNHEY and CDR2 SVGAGI. Trimming cost V 6 bases and J 5 bases; bases outside gene matches: 7. This CDR3 has 14 amino acids. Sequenced sample: memory CD4+ T cells from blood. The clonotype was recovered from an adult in good health and CMV-seropositive. V is TRBV6-5 and J is TRBJ1-2; TRBD1 matches at 9 bases. CDR3 sequence: CASRVDRGNYGYTF. The CDR3 DNA follows: TGTGCCAGCAGGGTCGACAGGGGGAATTATGGCTACACCTTC.